This TCR beta chain stems from a study of OX40 agonist ivuxolimab in advanced cancers. Study-wide points: Some patients without response likewise showed low normalized clonal expansion. Dosing at 0.1 to 3.0 mg/kg was accompanied by clonal expansion of CD4+ and CD8+ blood T cells by week 6.

The data were produced by immunoSEQ multiplex PCR, yet TCRdb's version contains in-frame clones alone and is incomplete. The table shows nearly 70,000 clones, with just over 85% occurring only once. The CDR3 is 14 residues long. CDR1 KGHSH and CDR2 LQKENI come from the germline V gene. The V and J ends lost 3 bases and 1 base respectively, with 9 bases between them. A note on this clone: The antigen is undetermined.

The chain combines TRBV18 with TRBJ2-5; D not resolved. The starting material was CD4+ or CD8+ T cells sorted from blood, obtained in a trial of the OX40 agonist ivuxolimab. The TCR sequence derives from an adult with an advanced solid tumor such as melanoma, head and neck, liver or kidney cancer. The CDR3 protein is CASSPRYVQETQYF. The CDR3 DNA follows: TGTGCCAGCTCACCTCGGTACGTCCAAGAGACCCAGTACTTC.